The rows below give T cell receptor beta chains drawn from one sample of a study of long-term antiretroviral therapy in people with HIV. The protocol was immunoSEQ multiplex PCR, while the TCRdb copy is restricted to in-frame clones and leaves out a portion. Among tens of thousands of clones listed, roughly 85% were seen once. The sample in question was unsorted PBMCs, obtained 0.8 years before starting antiretroviral therapy. These receptors all stem from a man younger than 35 with HIV. Both conserved end residues are part of each CDR3. The order of the fields is CDR3 length, D gene, J gene, V gene, clone size, CDR3 protein, CDR3 DNA. D genes are given only for firm matches. Some rows have no size entry. The others give once, few or many, or a class for an expanded clone.

CDR3 length: 10
D gene: NA
J gene: TRBJ2-5
V gene: TRBV5-4
clone size: once
CDR3 protein: CASSGETQYF
CDR3 DNA: TGTGCCAGCAGCGGGGAGACCCAGTACTTC

CDR3 length: 13
D gene: NA
J gene: TRBJ1-4
V gene: TRBV18
clone size: NA
CDR3 protein: CASSHATNEKLFF
CDR3 DNA: TGTGCCAGCTCACACGCAACTAATGAAAAACTGTTTTTT

CDR3 length: 11
D gene: NA
J gene: TRBJ2-1
V gene: TRBV29-1
clone size: NA
CDR3 protein: CSVVRINEQFF
CDR3 DNA: TGCAGCGTTGTGCGGATTAATGAGCAGTTCTTC

CDR3 length: 14
D gene: NA
J gene: TRBJ2-3
V gene: TRBV6-4
clone size: NA
CDR3 protein: CASSPEGAADTQYF
CDR3 DNA: TGTGCCAGCAGTCCCGAGGGAGCAGCAGATACGCAGTATTTT

CDR3 length: 14
D gene: NA
J gene: TRBJ2-3
V gene: TRBV11-2
clone size: NA
CDR3 protein: CASSLRQLTDTQYF
CDR3 DNA: TGTGCCAGCAGCTTAAGACAGCTCACAGATACGCAGTATTTT

CDR3 length: 15
D gene: TRBD1
J gene: TRBJ2-2
V gene: TRBV5-1
clone size: NA
CDR3 protein: CASSLGQGATGELFF
CDR3 DNA: TGCGCCAGCAGCTTGGGACAGGGGGCCACCGGGGAGCTGTTTTTT

CDR3 length: 16
D gene: TRBD2
J gene: TRBJ2-1
V gene: TRBV5-4
clone size: NA
CDR3 protein: CASSLPGLAGANEQFF
CDR3 DNA: TGTGCCAGCAGCTTGCCGGGACTAGCGGGAGCCAATGAGCAGTTCTTC

CDR3 length: 14
D gene: NA
J gene: TRBJ1-5
V gene: TRBV7-2
clone size: NA
CDR3 protein: CASSLAGSGRPQHF
CDR3 DNA: TGTGCCAGCAGCTTAGCCGGGTCGGGGAGGCCCCAGCATTTT

CDR3 length: 16
D gene: TRBD1
J gene: TRBJ2-7
V gene: TRBV7-9
clone size: NA
CDR3 protein: CASSSEGDRGKYEQYF
CDR3 DNA: TGTGCCAGCAGCTCCGAGGGGGACAGGGGGAAGTACGAGCAGTACTTC

CDR3 length: 15
D gene: NA
J gene: TRBJ1-5
V gene: TRBV19
clone size: NA
CDR3 protein: CASIRSQGGNQPQHF
CDR3 DNA: TGTGCCAGTATACGGTCTCAGGGCGGCAATCAGCCCCAGCATTTT

CDR3 length: 15
D gene: NA
J gene: TRBJ2-1
V gene: TRBV5-5
clone size: medium-sized
CDR3 protein: CASSLDSPVYNEQFF
CDR3 DNA: TGTGCCAGCAGCCTCGACAGTCCCGTCTACAATGAGCAGTTCTTC

CDR3 length: 14
D gene: TRBD1
J gene: TRBJ1-5
V gene: TRBV4-2
clone size: once
CDR3 protein: CASAGRGSNQPQHF
CDR3 DNA: TGTGCCAGCGCAGGCAGGGGGAGCAATCAGCCCCAGCATTTT

CDR3 length: 16
D gene: NA
J gene: TRBJ1-5
V gene: TRBV5-8
clone size: NA
CDR3 protein: CASSPRDRPGNQPQHF
CDR3 DNA: TGTGCCAGCAGCCCTCGAGACAGGCCGGGCAATCAGCCCCAGCATTTT

CDR3 length: 15
D gene: NA
J gene: TRBJ2-7
V gene: TRBV5-4
clone size: NA
CDR3 protein: CASSYDKGRTYEQYF
CDR3 DNA: TGTGCCAGCAGCTACGACAAGGGGCGAACCTACGAGCAGTACTTC

CDR3 length: 12
D gene: NA
J gene: TRBJ2-3
V gene: TRBV28
clone size: NA
CDR3 protein: CASTRLGDTQYF
CDR3 DNA: TGTGCCAGCACTAGGTTGGGAGATACGCAGTATTTT

CDR3 length: 13
D gene: NA
J gene: TRBJ2-7
V gene: TRBV6-1
clone size: few
CDR3 protein: CASSERQWYEQYF
CDR3 DNA: TGTGCCAGCAGTGAACGACAGTGGTACGAGCAGTACTTC

CDR3 length: 13
D gene: NA
J gene: TRBJ2-3
V gene: TRBV19
clone size: NA
CDR3 protein: CASSMNFADTQYF
CDR3 DNA: TGTGCCAGTAGTATGAATTTCGCAGATACGCAGTATTTT

CDR3 length: 17
D gene: NA
J gene: TRBJ2-2
V gene: TRBV5-5
clone size: NA
CDR3 protein: CASSDRAYRPYTGELFF
CDR3 DNA: TGTGCCAGCAGCGATCGGGCCTATAGACCCTACACCGGGGAGCTGTTTTTT

CDR3 length: 16
D gene: NA
J gene: TRBJ2-3
V gene: TRBV15
clone size: NA
CDR3 protein: CATSRDIGESTDTQYF
CDR3 DNA: TGTGCCACCAGCAGAGATATAGGCGAAAGCACAGATACGCAGTATTTT

CDR3 length: 14
D gene: NA
J gene: TRBJ2-5
V gene: TRBV7-2
clone size: NA
CDR3 protein: CASSLAARRETQYF
CDR3 DNA: TGTGCCAGCAGCTTAGCGGCTAGGCGAGAGACCCAGTACTTC

CDR3 length: 15
D gene: NA
J gene: TRBJ2-7
V gene: TRBV30
clone size: once
CDR3 protein: CAWSETGRSSYEQYF
CDR3 DNA: TGTGCCTGGAGCGAAACCGGCAGGAGCTCCTACGAGCAGTACTTC

CDR3 length: 13
D gene: NA
J gene: TRBJ1-3
V gene: TRBV29-1
clone size: NA
CDR3 protein: CSVVSGFGNTIYF
CDR3 DNA: TGCAGCGTTGTTTCAGGCTTCGGAAACACCATATATTTT